The 19 T cell receptor beta chains below all came from one sample that was sequenced in a study of shared clonotypes between healthy human individuals. Sequencing was performed with immunoSEQ multiplex PCR; in TCRdb, only in-frame clones are kept and a portion is missing. The data hold under 2.5 million clones, with approximately 90% observed a single time. The sequenced sample was naive CD4+ T cells from PBMCs. Indicated subset: CD45RA+ positively selected. The origin of the receptors is a man aged 18 to 29 in good health. Some clones in this sample may be carry-over from other donors' samples.

V gene TRBV18 combines with J gene TRBJ2-1; 10 nucleotides align to TRBD1. The CDR3 is 15 residues long. Germline V gene data show CDR1 as KGHSH and CDR2 as LQKENI. V shed 4 bases and J 7 bases; nucleotides not matched to a gene: 7. In DNA form, the CDR3 reads TGTGCCAGCTCACACGGGACAGGGGTTTTGAATGAGCAGTTCTTC. Its protein is CASSHGTGVLNEQFF.

CDR3: CASTAVVGQQETQYF. In nucleotides, the CDR3 is TGTGCCAGCACCGCAGTAGTAGGACAGCAAGAGACCCAGTACTTC. The gene calls are TRBV6-1 and TRBJ2-5; weak D call: TRBD1 (6 bases). Germline V lookup: CDR1 MNHNS, CDR2 SASEGT. The CDR3 extends over 15 amino acids. Trimming pared 7 bases from V and 2 bases from J, leaving 17 bases between.

The rearrangement links TRBV28 to TRBJ1-5, with TRBD1 as a possible D gene (6 bases). Trimming removed 6 bases at V and 2 bases at J, with 17 bases between. The CDR3 covers 16 residues. Germline V gene lookup returns CDR1 MDHEN and CDR2 SYDVKM. The CDR3 protein is CASSSPTGSGNQPQHF. The CDR3 DNA sequence: TGTGCCAGCAGCTCCCCCACAGGGTCTGGCAATCAGCCCCAGCATTTT.

The chain employs TRBV28 and TRBJ2-5, with D perhaps matching TRBD1 (5 bases). The V and J ends lost 5 bases and 5 bases respectively, with 12 bases between them. The CDR3 totals 13 residues. From germline, CDR1 is MDHEN and CDR2 SYDVKM. The CDR3 sequence is CASSTRVGETQYF. The CDR3, as DNA: TGTGCCAGCAGTACCAGGGTTGGCGAGACCCAGTACTTC.

The gene calls are TRBV4-1 and TRBJ2-7; 10 bases line up with TRBD2. The J segment lost 0 bases and the V segment lost 4 bases, leaving 3 bases of the junction unmatched. In germline, CDR1 is MGHRA, CDR2 YSYEKL. The CDR3 totals 15 residues. CDR3 DNA sequence: TGCGCCAGCAGCCTGGGACTAGCGTACTCCTACGAGCAGTACTTC. This codes for CASSLGLAYSYEQYF.

The chain combines TRBV5-6 with TRBJ1-2; TRBD1 agrees at 7 bases. Unmatched junction bases numbered 8, after V lost 0 bases and J lost 6 bases. The germline CDR1 and CDR2 sequences are SGHDT and YYEEEE. The CDR3 has 15 amino acids. The CDR3 here is CASSLDPTGRDGYTF. CDR3 sequence (DNA): TGTGCCAGCAGCTTGGACCCGACAGGGAGGGATGGCTACACCTTC.

The chain employs TRBV5-1 and TRBJ2-1; TRBD1 is a possible D gene (5 bases). This CDR3 has 14 amino acids. Trimming cost V 1 base and J 10 bases, with 15 bases left between them. Germline V gene sequence: CDR1 SGHRS, CDR2 YFSETQ. The CDR3 DNA sequence: TGCGCCAGCAGCTTGTTGGGGCCCCGGCTAGAGCAGTTCTTC. The encoded protein is CASSLLGPRLEQFF.

This sequence joins TRBV7-2 and TRBJ1-4; TRBD1 agrees at 7 bases. V shed 4 bases, J shed 7 bases, and the junction held 9 bases outside the gene matches. CDR1 is SGHTA and CDR2 is FQGNSA in the germline V gene. The CDR3 extends over 15 amino acids. CDR3 loop: CASSYTGVLGEKLFF. The CDR3 nucleotides read TGTGCCAGCAGCTACACAGGGGTACTAGGTGAAAAACTGTTTTTT.

V and J are TRBV19 and TRBJ1-5; no clear D. The CDR3 is made up of 16 amino acids. Trimming removed 3 bases from V and 3 bases from J, with 15 bases in between. CDR1 and CDR2 from the germline V gene are LNHDA and SQIVND (reference sequence). CDR3 sequence (DNA): TGTGCCAGTAGTATGTACCGGGATGTTCCCAATCAGCCCCAGCATTTT. This sequence encodes CASSMYRDVPNQPQHF.

This sequence joins TRBV7-3 and TRBJ1-1, with 9 bases matching TRBD1. CDR3 size: 15 residues. With V trimmed by 5 bases and J by 0 bases, 4 bases remained unmatched. The germline gives CDR1 SGHTA, CDR2 FQGTGA. CDR3 region: CASSPRTGVNTEAFF. For the CDR3, the DNA is TGTGCCAGCAGCCCACGGACAGGGGTGAACACTGAAGCTTTCTTT.

V usage is TRBV5-7 and J usage is TRBJ2-1; the match to TRBD1 covers 9 bases. TRBV5-7 is recorded as an ORF, its role being uncertain. This CDR3 is built from 12 residues. V shed 3 bases and J 15 bases; nucleotides not matched to a gene: 7. The CDR3 loop reads CASSSRDRESFF. The CDR3 DNA follows: TGTGCCAGCAGCTCGAGGGACAGGGAGTCGTTCTTC.

This sequence joins TRBV5-1 and TRBJ1-4; D might be TRBD1 (6 bases). V was cut by 4 bases and J by 4 bases, with 17 bases left in between. The length of the CDR3 is 16 residues. In germline, CDR1 is SGHRS, CDR2 YFSETQ. The CDR3 loop reads CASSPGGGRGNEKLFF. The CDR3 bases are TGCGCCAGCAGCCCCGGGGGGGGGCGAGGTAATGAAAAACTGTTTTTT.

The rearrangement links TRBV27 to TRBJ2-3; D unclear. This CDR3 has 15 amino acids. V dropped 1 base and J dropped 2 bases, with 10 bases sitting between them. Germline V gene sequence: CDR1 MNHEY, CDR2 SMNVEV (reference sequence). As DNA, the CDR3 is TGTGCCAGCAGTTTATTGGGCTGGGACACAGATACGCAGTATTTT. Protein sequence: CASSLLGWDTDTQYF.

This chain joins TRBV27 and TRBJ1-1; D possibly corresponds to TRBD1 (6 bases). Between the trimmed V and J ends, which lost 2 bases and 1 base, there was a span of 17 bases. The CDR3 runs to 17 residues. Germline CDR1 and CDR2: MNHEY and SMNVEV (reference sequence). In DNA form, the CDR3 reads TGTGCCAGCAGTTTAGAGGGGACAAGGGCCCCGAACACTGAAGCTTTCTTT. Translating gives CASSLEGTRAPNTEAFF.

The table lists this clone with a count of one. Other nucleotide sequences from this sample produce the same CDR3. The chain combines TRBV5-1 with TRBJ2-7, with 10 bases identical to TRBD1. This CDR3 is built from 14 residues. Germline CDR1 and CDR2: SGHRS and YFSETQ. The junction had 1 base not matched to a gene; V was cut back by 0 bases and J by 4 bases. The CDR3: CASSLGGQGYEQYF. DNA for the CDR3: TGCGCCAGCAGCTTGGGGGGACAGGGGTACGAGCAGTACTTC.

The chain employs TRBV28 and TRBJ2-7, with 12 bases that match TRBD1. The CDR3 has 15 amino acids. CDR1 is MDHEN and CDR2 is SYDVKM in the germline V gene. V was clipped by 5 bases and J by 4 bases; unmatched bases: 6. CDR3 sequence reads: CASSLRDRGRYEQYF. The CDR3 DNA is TGTGCCAGCAGTCTACGGGACAGGGGGCGATACGAGCAGTACTTC.

This clone was recorded once. The V call is TRBV7-3, the J call TRBJ2-5, with D possibly being TRBD1 (5 bases). This CDR3 has 14 residues. Germline CDR1 SGHTA, CDR2 FQGTGA. Trimming stripped 2 bases from V and 3 bases from J, with 10 bases between. In DNA form, the CDR3 reads TGTGCCAGCAGCTTATCGGCAGGGAAAGAGACCCAGTACTTC. Translating gives CASSLSAGKETQYF. The whole variable domain, filled in from reference TRBV7-3 and TRBJ2-5, reads GAGVSQTPSNKVTEKGKYVELRCDPISGHTALYWYRQSLGQGPEFLIYFQGTGAADDSGLPNDRFFAVRPEGSVSTLKIQRTERGDSAVYLCASSLSAGKETQYFGPGTRLLVL.

As regards this clone: The same CDR3 also results from other DNA sequences found in this sample. The chain has TRBV5-1 and TRBJ2-2; 7 bases agree with TRBD2. The CDR3 runs to 15 residues. The germline gives CDR1 SGHRS, CDR2 YFSETQ. Unmatched junction bases numbered 3, after V lost 4 bases and J lost 0 bases. The CDR3 DNA sequence: TGCGCCAGCAGCCTGGGAGGGGCGAACACCGGGGAGCTGTTTTTT. Encoded protein: CASSLGGANTGELFF.

In the case of this clone: The sample has other DNA sequences that encode this CDR3 too. V gene TRBV4-3 combines with J gene TRBJ1-5; D is possibly TRBD1 (5 bases). The CDR3 has 13 residues. The germline V gene has CDR1 LGHNA and CDR2 YSLEER. The V gene lost 0 bases and the J gene lost 5 bases, with 5 bases spanning the gap. The CDR3 DNA sequence: TGCGCCAGCAGCCAAGAGGGGGATCAGCCCCAGCATTTT. It specifies CASSQEGDQPQHF.